The rows below give T cell receptor beta chains drawn from one sample of a study of T cells in Graves' hyperthyroidism and ophthalmopathy. MiXCR, applied by TCRdb to the multiplex PCR reads, yields one record per CDR3 protein. The data contain a few hundred thousand distinct CDR3 sequences, roughly 15% of them singletons. The specimen sequenced was blood. All receptors come from a woman aged 18-29 years with Graves' ophthalmopathy. CDR3s include the opening cysteine and the closing phenylalanine or tryptophan. The D gene is left open where the match is weak. Expanded clones get a size class; other rows say once, few or many, or leave the size out.

clone_size: .; d_call: .; j_call: TRBJ1-2; v_call: TRBV6-5; cdr3_aa: CASSYRTYYGYTF; cdr3_nt: TGTGCCAGCAGTTACAGGACGTACTATGGCTACACCTTC
clone_size: few; d_call: .; j_call: TRBJ1-4; v_call: TRBV24-1; cdr3_aa: CATSVGKKLFF; cdr3_nt: TGTGCCACCAGTGTTGGGAAAAAACTGTTTTTT
clone_size: .; d_call: TRBD1; j_call: TRBJ1-5; v_call: TRBV28; cdr3_aa: CASSRPGTGGQPQHF; cdr3_nt: TGTGCCAGCAGCCGTCCCGGGACAGGGGGGCAGCCCCAGCATTTT
clone_size: many; d_call: .; j_call: TRBJ1-1; v_call: TRBV10-3; cdr3_aa: CAISERTQRMNTEAFF; cdr3_nt: TGTGCCATCAGTGAAAGGACGCAGCGGATGAACACTGAAGCTTTCTTT
clone_size: many; d_call: .; j_call: TRBJ2-7; v_call: TRBV7-2; cdr3_aa: CASSWGGPYEQYF; cdr3_nt: TGTGCCAGCAGCTGGGGGGGCCCCTACGAGCAGTACTTC
clone_size: many; d_call: TRBD1; j_call: TRBJ1-1; v_call: TRBV6-6; cdr3_aa: CASSYHRDRDRNTEAFF; cdr3_nt: TGTGCCAGCAGTTACCACCGGGACAGGGACAGGAACACTGAAGCTTTCTTT
clone_size: .; d_call: TRBD2; j_call: TRBJ2-7; v_call: TRBV19; cdr3_aa: CASSISSGRAGAYEQYF; cdr3_nt: TGTGCCAGTAGTATTTCTAGCGGGAGGGCCGGAGCCTACGAGCAGTACTTC
clone_size: many; d_call: .; j_call: TRBJ2-7; v_call: TRBV28; cdr3_aa: CASSPGLSQYF; cdr3_nt: TGTGCCAGCAGCCCCGGACTATCGCAGTACTTC
clone_size: many; d_call: .; j_call: TRBJ2-1; v_call: TRBV5-1; cdr3_aa: CASSLSGDAYNEQFF; cdr3_nt: TGCGCCAGCAGCTTGTCGGGGGATGCCTACAATGAGCAGTTCTTC
clone_size: .; d_call: TRBD1; j_call: TRBJ2-3; v_call: TRBV6-2/TRBV6-3; cdr3_aa: CASLKTGPDTQYF; cdr3_nt: TGTGCCAGCCTAAAGACAGGGCCAGATACGCAGTATTTT
clone_size: many; d_call: .; j_call: TRBJ2-7; v_call: TRBV3-1; cdr3_aa: CASSRRGTTYEQYF; cdr3_nt: TGTGCCAGCAGCCGGCGCGGGACAACCTACGAGCAGTACTTC
clone_size: .; d_call: .; j_call: TRBJ2-6; v_call: TRBV20-1; cdr3_aa: CSATELAGANVLTF; cdr3_nt: TGCAGTGCTACCGAGCTTGCCGGGGCCAACGTCCTGACTTTC
clone_size: few; d_call: .; j_call: TRBJ2-1; v_call: TRBV5-5; cdr3_aa: CASSAHTRSSYNEQFF; cdr3_nt: TGTGCCAGCAGCGCCCACACGCGGAGCTCCTACAATGAGCAGTTCTTC
clone_size: many; d_call: .; j_call: TRBJ1-2; v_call: TRBV27; cdr3_aa: CASSLSGQNYGYTF; cdr3_nt: TGTGCCAGCAGTTTATCTGGGCAGAACTATGGCTACACCTTC
clone_size: .; d_call: .; j_call: TRBJ2-5; v_call: TRBV9; cdr3_aa: CASSRVVSAQETQYF; cdr3_nt: TGTGCCAGCAGCCGAGTAGTTAGCGCCCAAGAGACCCAGTACTTC
clone_size: few; d_call: .; j_call: TRBJ2-1; v_call: TRBV29-1; cdr3_aa: CSVRTQAYNEQFF; cdr3_nt: TGCAGCGTAAGGACTCAAGCCTACAATGAGCAGTTCTTC
clone_size: many; d_call: .; j_call: TRBJ1-1; v_call: TRBV15; cdr3_aa: CATSTQGRTEAFF; cdr3_nt: TGTGCCACCAGCACACAGGGACGGACTGAAGCTTTCTTT
clone_size: many; d_call: TRBD2; j_call: TRBJ2-5; v_call: TRBV28; cdr3_aa: CASSAVISGTETQYF; cdr3_nt: TGTGCCAGCAGTGCTGTGATTAGCGGGACCGAGACCCAGTACTTC
clone_size: .; d_call: TRBD1; j_call: TRBJ1-1; v_call: TRBV12-3/TRBV12-4; cdr3_aa: CASSPGGGVTEAFF; cdr3_nt: TGTGCCAGCAGTCCAGGGGGAGGGGTCACTGAAGCTTTCTTT
clone_size: many; d_call: .; j_call: TRBJ2-1; v_call: TRBV2; cdr3_aa: CASSGTWSSRMQDEQFF; cdr3_nt: TGTGCCAGCAGTGGGACCTGGTCGTCAAGGATGCAAGATGAGCAGTTCTTC
clone_size: many; d_call: TRBD1; j_call: TRBJ1-4; v_call: TRBV5-1; cdr3_aa: CASTLGQGHGKLFF; cdr3_nt: TGCGCCAGCACCCTGGGACAGGGTCACGGAAAACTGTTTTTT
clone_size: .; d_call: .; j_call: TRBJ2-1; v_call: TRBV7-6; cdr3_aa: CASSPRGSGVGNEQFF; cdr3_nt: TGTGCCAGCAGCCCCAGAGGTAGCGGTGTGGGGAATGAGCAGTTCTTC
clone_size: few; d_call: TRBD2; j_call: TRBJ2-5; v_call: TRBV6-1; cdr3_aa: CASSDIAGAGETQYF; cdr3_nt: TGTGCCAGCAGTGATATAGCGGGAGCGGGAGAGACCCAGTACTTC
clone_size: many; d_call: TRBD2; j_call: TRBJ2-1; v_call: TRBV11-3; cdr3_aa: CASSLDAASGLGNEQFF; cdr3_nt: TGTGCCAGCAGCTTAGATGCCGCTAGCGGATTGGGCAATGAGCAGTTCTTC
clone_size: .; d_call: TRBD2; j_call: TRBJ2-1; v_call: TRBV7-8; cdr3_aa: CASSWGLAHYNEQFF; cdr3_nt: TGTGCCAGCAGTTGGGGACTAGCGCACTACAATGAGCAGTTCTTC
clone_size: few; d_call: TRBD2; j_call: TRBJ2-5; v_call: TRBV25-1; cdr3_aa: CASRSLAGGPQLKETQYF; cdr3_nt: TGTGCCAGCAGGAGCCTAGCGGGAGGGCCCCAGTTGAAAGAGACCCAGTACTTC
clone_size: many; d_call: .; j_call: TRBJ2-7; v_call: TRBV7-9; cdr3_aa: CASSSTEGYYEQYF; cdr3_nt: TGTGCCAGCAGCTCGACAGAGGGTTACTACGAGCAGTACTTC
clone_size: few; d_call: TRBD2; j_call: TRBJ2-3; v_call: TRBV28; cdr3_aa: CASSFDPRLAGSTDTQYF; cdr3_nt: TGTGCCAGCAGTTTCGATCCGAGACTAGCGGGGAGCACAGATACGCAGTATTTT
clone_size: many; d_call: TRBD2; j_call: TRBJ2-1; v_call: TRBV30; cdr3_aa: CAWSYAGGLNNEQFF; cdr3_nt: TGTGCCTGGAGTTACGCGGGGGGGCTTAACAATGAGCAGTTCTTC
clone_size: few; d_call: .; j_call: TRBJ2-7; v_call: TRBV20-1; cdr3_aa: CSAGRGINEQYF; cdr3_nt: TGCAGTGCCGGAAGGGGGATTAACGAGCAGTACTTC
clone_size: few; d_call: TRBD2; j_call: TRBJ2-7; v_call: TRBV7-2; cdr3_aa: CASSLYLAGGYEQYF; cdr3_nt: TGTGCCAGCAGCTTATACCTAGCGGGAGGGTACGAGCAGTACTTC
clone_size: few; d_call: TRBD1; j_call: TRBJ1-2; v_call: TRBV28; cdr3_aa: CASSRPGQGDYGYTF; cdr3_nt: TGTGCCAGCAGTAGACCGGGACAGGGGGACTATGGCTACACCTTC
clone_size: .; d_call: TRBD1; j_call: TRBJ1-1; v_call: TRBV10-3; cdr3_aa: CAISESFWGTGERGTEAFF; cdr3_nt: TGTGCCATCAGTGAGTCGTTTTGGGGTACAGGGGAGCGGGGCACTGAAGCTTTCTTT
clone_size: once; d_call: TRBD1; j_call: TRBJ2-6; v_call: TRBV2; cdr3_aa: CASSEARTGGARGGANVLTF; cdr3_nt: TGTGCCAGCAGTGAAGCCAGGACAGGGGGCGCTCGGGGTGGGGCCAACGTCCTGACTTTC
clone_size: .; d_call: TRBD2; j_call: TRBJ2-1; v_call: TRBV6-1; cdr3_aa: CASSPRGAGGSSSYNEQFF; cdr3_nt: TGTGCCAGCAGTCCCCGGGGGGCGGGAGGGTCCAGCTCCTACAATGAGCAGTTCTTC
clone_size: few; d_call: .; j_call: TRBJ2-2; v_call: TRBV13; cdr3_aa: CASSVFEVTDTGELFF; cdr3_nt: TGTGCCAGCAGCGTATTCGAGGTGACAGACACCGGGGAGCTGTTTTTT